Listed below are T cell receptor beta chains from one sample, sequenced in a study of early T cells in non-severe SARS-CoV-2 infection. In TCRdb, the 5' RACE reads were re-called with MiXCR into one record per CDR3 protein. The sample carries some 76,000 distinct CDR3 sequences, roughly 16% recorded once. Source material: whole blood. These TCRs come from an adult who was a healthcare worker with PCR-confirmed SARS-CoV-2 infection or an uninfected control (not recorded which). The CDR3 runs from the conserved cysteine through the conserved F or W. The D gene is left open where the match is weak. Only part of the rows carry a size: once, few, many, or a class if the clone is expanded.

j_call v_call d_call clone_size cdr3_nt cdr3_aa
TRBJ2-3 TRBV6-2/TRBV6-3 TRBD2 many TGTGCCAGCAGCTACAAAGGACTAGCGGGAGTAGGGTACACAGATACGCAGTATTTT CASSYKGLAGVGYTDTQYF
TRBJ1-2 TRBV29-1 - few TGCAGCGTTGAAGTTTGGGGAAGTGGCTACACCTTC CSVEVWGSGYTF
TRBJ2-1 TRBV6-2/TRBV6-3 TRBD2 few TGTGCCAGCAGGGTTAGCGGGATTACCGCAAATGAGCAGTTCTTC CASRVSGITANEQFF
TRBJ2-5 TRBV7-9 - - TGTACCAGCAGCTTAGGGGGGACATCCCAAGAGACCCAGTACTTC CTSSLGGTSQETQYF
TRBJ2-7 TRBV5-4 - few TGTGCCAGCAGCTACCAGGGCGGGTACGAGCAGTACTTC CASSYQGGYEQYF
TRBJ2-1 TRBV27 - many TGTGCCAGCAGTTTATTTAGGGAGGCAAGCTCCTACAATGAGCAGTTCTTC CASSLFREASSYNEQFF
TRBJ2-7 TRBV7-9 - many TGTGCCAGCAGCTCCGAAACCTACGAGCAGTACTTC CASSSETYEQYF
TRBJ1-1 TRBV7-8 - many TGTGCCAGCAGCCCAGGGAACTGGGGGACTGAAGCTTTCTTT CASSPGNWGTEAFF
TRBJ2-2 TRBV7-9 TRBD2 - TGTGCCAGCAGGCAAACTAGCGGGAGGGCCATCGCCGGGGAGCTGTTTTTT CASRQTSGRAIAGELFF
TRBJ2-7 TRBV3-1 TRBD2 many TGTGCCAGCAGCCCCTCCCGGGGGGGAGGGAGCTACGAGCAGTACTTC CASSPSRGGGSYEQYF
TRBJ2-7 TRBV6-2/TRBV6-3 TRBD2 few TGTGCCAGCAGCCGGACTAGCGGGAACCCCTTTGATTCGGGGCAGTACTTC CASSRTSGNPFDSGQYF
TRBJ2-3 TRBV29-1 - - TGCAGCGTTGAAGGAAGGCAGTTTAGCACAGATACGCAGTATTTT CSVEGRQFSTDTQYF
TRBJ2-5 TRBV7-7 - few TGTGCTAGCAGCCCCGAGGGCCTAGGGAAGACCCAGTACTTC CASSPEGLGKTQYF
TRBJ2-3 TRBV29-1 TRBD2 - TGCAGCGTTGAAGGTCGACTAGCGGACCCCACAGATACGCAGTATTTT CSVEGRLADPTDTQYF
TRBJ2-1 TRBV20-1 - many TGCAGTGCTCCCTACAATGAGCAGTTCTTC CSAPYNEQFF
TRBJ2-2 TRBV27 - few TGTGCCAGCAGTTTCCAGCGCACCGGGGAGCTGTTTTTT CASSFQRTGELFF
TRBJ2-3 TRBV2 - few TGTGCCAGCAGTGTGGGCGGGGGCAGCACAGATACGCAGTATTTT CASSVGGGSTDTQYF
TRBJ2-1 TRBV3-1 - few TGTGCCAGCAGCCAGGTGGGGGGTATCTCCTACAATGAGCAGTTCTTC CASSQVGGISYNEQFF
TRBJ1-2 TRBV7-8 - few TGTGCCAGCAGCCGGAACAGGGCCTCCTATGGCTACACCTTC CASSRNRASYGYTF
TRBJ2-7 TRBV11-3 TRBD1 - TGTGCCAGCAGCTTATCCGGACAGGGGGCTAAAGTCGAGCAGTACTTC CASSLSGQGAKVEQYF
TRBJ2-1 TRBV6-2/TRBV6-3 TRBD2 few TGTGCCAGCAGTTACCTCCCTAGGAGCGGGAGTCCAAGCTCCTACAATGAGCAGTTCTTC CASSYLPRSGSPSSYNEQFF
TRBJ2-7 TRBV18 TRBD1 - TGTGCCAGCTCACTCATCGGACAGGGGGCGGCCGAGCAGTACTTC CASSLIGQGAAEQYF
TRBJ2-7 TRBV7-9 - few TGTGCCAGCAGCTCGGACGGCTACGAGCAGTACTTC CASSSDGYEQYF
TRBJ2-1 TRBV9 TRBD2 few TGTGCCAGCAGCGTTGGACCCGCGGGAGCCAACAATGAGCAGTTCTTC CASSVGPAGANNEQFF
TRBJ2-2 TRBV6-5 - few TGTGCCAGCACCTCGAGGACCGGGGAGCTGTTTTTT CASTSRTGELFF